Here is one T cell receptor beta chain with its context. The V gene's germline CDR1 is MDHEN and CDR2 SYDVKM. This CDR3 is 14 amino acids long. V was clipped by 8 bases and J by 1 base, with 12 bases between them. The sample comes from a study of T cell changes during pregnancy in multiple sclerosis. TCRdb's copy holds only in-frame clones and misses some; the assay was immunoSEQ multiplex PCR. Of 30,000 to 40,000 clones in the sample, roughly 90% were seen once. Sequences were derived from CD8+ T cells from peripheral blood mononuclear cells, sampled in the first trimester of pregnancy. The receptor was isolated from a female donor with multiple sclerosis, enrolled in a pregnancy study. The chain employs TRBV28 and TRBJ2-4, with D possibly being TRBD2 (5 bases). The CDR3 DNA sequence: TGTGCCAGCGCCTTCCGGAGGGCCAAAAACATTCAGTACTTC. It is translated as CASAFRRAKNIQYF.